This T cell receptor beta chain comes out of a study of CD8 T cells in Susac syndrome. This CDR3 is 15 amino acids long. Germline loops: CDR1 LNHNV, CDR2 YYDKDF (reference sequence). The ends lost 5 bases at V and 0 bases at J; junction bases unmatched: 6. Random hexamers were used to reverse transcribe an amount of about 0.45 to 1 ug RNA. TCRdb ran MiXCR on the immunoSEQ multiplex PCR reads and lists one entry per CDR3 protein. The sample gives approximately 300,000 distinct CDR3 sequences, around 91% of which show up once; around 0.18% is in the top ten. Blood CD8+ and CD4+ T cells underwent high-throughput TCR beta sequencing. The patients who served as multiple sclerosis controls were treatment-naive and had stable or active relapsing-remitting disease that fulfilled the revised McDonald criteria. Bulk CD8+ and CD4+ cells came from magnetic negative isolation; CD8+ TEMRA by FACS.

The chain joins TRBV15 to TRBJ2-7; 8 bases fit TRBD1. The sequencing input was CD8+ T cells from PBMCs. This clonotype was sampled from a human donor with multiple sclerosis. The CDR3 DNA follows: TGTGCCACCAGCGTCGGGACAGGTAGCTCCTACGAGCAGTACTTC. Translating gives CATSVGTGSSYEQYF.